This TCR beta chain was captured in a study of OX40 agonist ivuxolimab in advanced cancers. At the level of the whole study: Ivuxolimab was a fully human IgG2 agonistic monoclonal antibody targeting the costimulatory receptor OX40 (CD134). Of the approximately 54 patients in dose escalation, 19 had hepatocellular carcinoma, roughly 15 had melanoma, 9 had renal cell carcinoma and 9 had head and neck cancer. Patients were allowed to have had prior anti-PD-1, anti-PD-L1 or anti-CTLA-4 therapy, and 40% of the dose-escalation patients had previously received checkpoint inhibitors. In the dose-escalation cohort, 82.7% of patients were male, and the mean age was approximately 60 years, with a range of about 23 to 80. Peripheral TCRbeta sequencing aimed to test whether ivuxolimab altered TCR sequence diversity and caused clonal T-cell expansion. The monotherapy dose-escalation portion (N ≈ 56 patients) of the phase I ivuxolimab trial is reported in the paper. Three dose-escalation patients achieved partial responses, one with hepatocellular carcinoma and two with cutaneous melanoma. Intravenous ivuxolimab was administered to patients every 2 weeks at six dose levels: 0.01, 0.1, 0.3, 1.5, 3 and 10 mg/kg. Broad study findings and their caveats: On average, CD8+ T cells showed more expanded clones than CD4+ T cells after ivuxolimab. The antigen specificity of the peripheral T cells that underwent clonal expansion was not determined. Clonal expansion of both CD4+ and CD8+ blood T cells was observed from baseline to week 6 at doses 0.1 to 3.0 mg/kg. Low levels of normalized T-cell clonal expansion were also seen in some nonresponding patients. In the 0.1-3.0 mg/kg groups, partial responders had among the lowest normalized peripheral clonal expansion, particularly in CD8+ T cells.

Comment on this clone: Its antigen has not been determined. No much larger clone is present one base from it, and per-base qualities are unavailable.

The junction carries 8 bases between V and J, which are trimmed by 7 bases and 1 base respectively. The cysteine opens and the phenylalanine closes a CDR3 of 11 amino acids. Only the CDR3 portion is preserved as DNA: 33 bases, with reading frame beginning at the first base. From the germline V gene (reference sequence), CDR1 is DFQATT and CDR2 is SNEGSKA. The trial excluded patients who had a history of autoimmune disease or were on systemic immunosuppression. Peripheral blood for TCR sequencing was collected from all dose cohorts at baseline, on cycle 4 day 1, and on cycle 7 day 1. The samples were drawn from a first-in-human, open-label, multicenter phase I dose-escalation trial of ivuxolimab. The trial enrolled adults with locally advanced or metastatic head and neck squamous cell, hepatocellular, melanoma or renal cell carcinoma. Before TCR sequencing, CD4+ T cells and CD8+ T cells from peripheral blood were sorted into separate populations.

Genomic DNA was isolated from the sorted cells so that the TCRbeta CDR3 region could be sequenced. The immunoSEQ Assay was used to sequence the TCRbeta CDR3 regions. TCRdb holds this immuneACCESS table with in-frame rearrangements only. Some clones are missing; in checked studies, unresolved V genes explain under half, and the rest has no known cause. The sample includes about 42,000 clones, with 70% to 90% observed a single time. Together, the top ten hold approximately 13% of the sample. The source was CD4+ or CD8+ T cells sorted from blood, collected in a trial of the OX40 agonist ivuxolimab. The rearrangement joined TRBV20-1 to TRBJ2-7; no D gene call is confident. The source of this sequence is an adult with an advanced solid tumor such as melanoma, head and neck, liver or kidney cancer. The bases are TGCAGTGGAGTGAAGTCCTACGAGCAGTACTTC. Its protein product is CSGVKSYEQYF.